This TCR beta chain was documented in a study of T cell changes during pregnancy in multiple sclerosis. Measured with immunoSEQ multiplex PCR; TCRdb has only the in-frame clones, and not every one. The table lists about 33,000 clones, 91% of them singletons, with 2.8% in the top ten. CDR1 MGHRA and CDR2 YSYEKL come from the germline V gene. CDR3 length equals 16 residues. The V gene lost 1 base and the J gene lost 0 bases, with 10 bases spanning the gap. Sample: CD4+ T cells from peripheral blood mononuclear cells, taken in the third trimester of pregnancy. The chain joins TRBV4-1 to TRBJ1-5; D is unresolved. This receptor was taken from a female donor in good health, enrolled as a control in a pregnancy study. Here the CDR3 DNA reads TGCGCCAGCAGCCAAGTATCGCTCTATAGCAATCAGCCCCAGCATTTT. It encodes CASSQVSLYSNQPQHF.